Each of the 7 T cell receptor beta chains below was sequenced from the same sample in a study of blood T cell repertoires in COVID-19 (dated by TCRdb to the early 2020s). The library was obtained by the immunoSEQ multiplex PCR assay. TCRdb took this table from immuneACCESS and kept in-frame rearrangements with V and J called. Such tables lack part of the clones; where checked against another copy, unresolved V genes explain under half of the gap, and the rest is unexplained. For this sample the table gives about 280,000 clones, of which around nine tenths were detected only once. The ten biggest clones cover approximately 8.2% of the sample. Specimen: peripheral blood. Receptor source: a man in his forties with active or convalescent COVID-19.

The CDR3 loop reads CASRDSSGNTIYF. CDR3 bases: TGTGCCAGCCGGGACAGCTCTGGAAACACCATATATTTT. The chain couples TRBV5-4 to TRBJ1-3, with 7 bases matching TRBD1. V lost 7 bases and J lost 0; bases outside the gene matches: 1. Germline-derived CDR1 and CDR2 are SGHNT and YYREEE (reference sequence). The CDR3 is 13 amino acids. Drawing the rest from reference TRBV5-4 and TRBJ1-3, the complete variable domain is ETGVTQSPTHLIKTRGQQVTLRCSSQSGHNTVSWYQQALGQGPQFIFQYYREEENGRGNFPPRFSGLQFPNYSSELNVNALELDDSALYLCASRDSSGNTIYFGEGSWLTVV.

CDR3 loop: CASSASHGVRNEQFF. The CDR3 DNA sequence: TGTGCCAGCAGCGCGTCTCACGGGGTTCGCAATGAGCAGTTCTTC. The rearrangement uses TRBV28 and TRBJ2-1; D possibly corresponds to TRBD2 (5 bases). The CDR3 extends over 15 amino acids. From germline, CDR1 is MDHEN and CDR2 SYDVKM. Trimming pared 6 bases from V and 6 bases from J, leaving 18 bases between.

The chain has TRBV30 and TRBJ1-5, with TRBD1 matching 9 bases. The germline gives CDR1 GTSNPN, CDR2 SVGIG (reference sequence). The CDR3 length is 13 residues. V shed 7 bases and J 4 bases; nucleotides not matched to a gene: 5. The CDR3 spells CAFSTGGNQPQHF. CDR3 in DNA: TGTGCCTTCTCGACAGGGGGGAATCAGCCCCAGCATTTT. Full variable domain (rest looked up from reference TRBV30 and TRBJ1-5): SQTIHQWPATLVQPVGSPLSLECTVEGTSNPNLYWYRQAAGRGLQLLFYSVGIGQISSEVPQNLSASRPQDRQFILSSKKLLLSDSGFYLCAFSTGGNQPQHFGDGTRLSIL.

This chain connects TRBV27 to TRBJ2-6; D is undetermined. The CDR3 contains 17 residues. V dropped 2 bases and J dropped 0 bases, with 11 bases sitting between them. Germline V gene sequence: CDR1 MNHEY, CDR2 SMNVEV (reference sequence). Written as DNA, the CDR3 is TGTGCCAGCAGTTTAGTACAGCCAAGCTCTGGGGCCAACGTCCTGACTTTC. Translation gives CASSLVQPSSGANVLTF.

The rearrangement uses TRBV6-5 and TRBJ2-5; TRBD2 is a possible D gene (5 bases). This CDR3 has 13 residues. Trimming stripped 6 bases from V and 1 base from J, with 9 bases between. From germline, CDR1 is MNHEY and CDR2 SVGAGI. The CDR3, as DNA: TGTGCCAGCAGCAAGAGGGTCCAAGAGACCCAGTACTTC. This codes for CASSKRVQETQYF.

Note on this clone: This CDR3 fails to terminate in the conserved phenylalanine or tryptophan, so it likely reflects a read error. The limits of the CDR3 on the DNA are not certain, so only TCRdb's listed CDR3 is given. The rearrangement joins TRBV20-1 to TRBJ2-7; the table's D call TRBD2 went unverified against the DNA. The CDR3 spans 11 residues, counting both ends. In germline, CDR1 is DFQATT, CDR2 SNEGSKA (reference sequence). This CDR3 reads CSATNGGVEGI.

The gene calls are TRBV11-2 and TRBJ2-5; D not resolved. V was shortened by 0 bases and J by 4 bases, with 3 bases between the two germline ends. The CDR3 length is 12 residues. Germline V gene data show CDR1 as SGHAT and CDR2 as FQNNGV. CDR3 nucleotides: TGTGCCAGCAGCTTAGACATAGAGACCCAGTACTTC. Translated, it gives CASSLDIETQYF.